These 15 T cell receptor beta chains came from one sample sequenced in a study of cytomegalovirus exposure and HLA in healthy donors. With 60 Vbeta and 13 Jbeta primers, the PCR was carried out. The repertoire was sequenced with immunoSEQ multiplex PCR; TCRdb's copy has only in-frame clones and lacks some. There are 80,000 or so clones in the sample; 72% occur only once, and 11% lies in the top ten. Sequences were obtained from PBMCs. Receptor source: a woman between 35 and 50 years old in good health and CMV-seropositive.

The genes are TRBV18 and TRBJ2-7; D might be TRBD2 (5 bases). The CDR3 runs to 14 residues. Germline CDR1 KGHSH, CDR2 LQKENI. V lost 3 bases and J lost 11, with 20 bases in between. This CDR3 reads CASSPERKAQREYF. As DNA, the CDR3 is TGTGCCAGCTCACCCGAAAGGAAAGCCCAGAGGGAGTACTTC.

The chain couples TRBV5-4 to TRBJ2-2, with 7 bases that match TRBD2. Looked up from germline, CDR1 is SGHNT and CDR2 is YYREEE (reference sequence). Trimming at V came to 2 bases and at J to 2 bases, leaving 9 bases not matched to a gene. The CDR3 has 17 amino acids. The CDR3 is CASSLFGGGLNTGELFF. CDR3 nucleotides: TGTGCCAGCAGCTTATTCGGCGGGGGTCTAAACACCGGGGAGCTGTTTTTT.

The CDR3 is CASSFALAGADTQYF. For the CDR3, the DNA is TGTGCCAGCAGTTTTGCGCTGGCGGGGGCCGACACCCAGTACTTC. The rearrangement joins TRBV28 to TRBJ2-5; TRBD2 might be the D (7 bases). CDR3 length: 15 residues. Germline assignment: CDR1 MDHEN and CDR2 SYDVKM. With 3 bases removed from V and 8 bases from J, the gap between germline ends came to 19 bases.

The chain recombines TRBV19 with TRBJ2-1; 11 positions agree with TRBD2. The V segment lost 4 bases and the J segment 4 bases; nucleotides outside the gene matches: 9. The CDR3 extends over 17 amino acids. Germline loops: CDR1 LNHDA, CDR2 SQIVND (reference sequence). CDR3 amino acids: CASSRALGLAEYNEQFF. CDR3 DNA: TGTGCCAGTAGTAGAGCGTTGGGACTAGCGGAATACAATGAGCAGTTCTTC.

The V call is TRBV7-9, the J call TRBJ1-4, with TRBD1 matching over 9 bases. The CDR3 has 15 residues. Germline CDR1 and CDR2: SEHNR and FQNEAQ (reference sequence). J lost 5 bases, V lost 5 bases, and 6 bases had no gene match. Written as DNA, the CDR3 is TGTGCCAGCAGCACTGGACAGGGGTCCAATGAAAAACTGTTTTTT. It is translated as CASSTGQGSNEKLFF.

This chain connects TRBV19 to TRBJ1-2; tentative D call: TRBD1 (6 bases). The germline V gene has CDR1 LNHDA and CDR2 SQIVND (reference sequence). CDR3 length equals 16 residues. The V gene lost 6 bases and the J gene lost 5 bases, with 22 bases spanning the gap. The CDR3 reads CASRPPRLGGLYGYTF. CDR3 sequence (DNA): TGTGCCAGTAGACCTCCTCGTTTGGGGGGGCTTTATGGCTACACCTTC. Full variable domain (remainder filled in from reference TRBV19 and TRBJ1-2): DGGITQSPKYLFRKEGQNVTLSCEQNLNHDAMYWYRQDPGQGLRLIYYSQIVNDFQKGDIAEGYSVSREKKESFPLTVTSAQKNPTAFYLCASRPPRLGGLYGYTFGSGTRLTVV.

This chain connects TRBV19 to TRBJ1-5; TRBD1 is a possible D gene (6 bases). This CDR3 has 17 residues. V lost 6 bases, J lost 0 bases, and 18 bases lay in between. Germline V gene sequence: CDR1 LNHDA, CDR2 SQIVND (reference sequence). The CDR3 DNA sequence: TGTGCCAGTAGCCGGCGGGGGGCCATGGGTAGCAATCAGCCCCAGCATTTT. Translation gives CASSRRGAMGSNQPQHF.

This sequence joins TRBV5-1 and TRBJ2-1; no clear D gene. There are 12 residues in the CDR3. V was pared by 2 bases and J by 6 bases, with 6 bases between. In germline, CDR1 is SGHRS, CDR2 YFSETQ. CDR3 loop: CASSFSGNEQFF. CDR3 coding DNA: TGCGCCAGCAGCTTCTCCGGCAATGAGCAGTTCTTC.

The chain employs TRBV10-3 and TRBJ2-2; 8 bases fit TRBD1. The germline V gene encodes CDR1 ENHRY and CDR2 SYGVKD. CDR3 length equals 16 residues. J lost 5 bases, V lost 5 bases, and 10 bases had no gene match. CDR3 DNA: TGTGCCATCAGTTCACCAGGGGGCTTGACGACCGGGGAGCTGTTTTTT. The encoded protein is CAISSPGGLTTGELFF.

This clone was detected once. This CDR3 is CASSFSDRNLNYGYTF. CDR3 nucleotides: TGTGCCAGCAGCTTCTCGGACAGGAACCTAAACTATGGCTACACCTTC. J is TRBJ1-2 and V is TRBV5-5; 7 bases fit TRBD1. Looked up from germline, CDR1 is SGHKS and CDR2 is YYEKEE (reference sequence). The CDR3 covers 16 residues. J lost 2 bases, V lost 2 bases, and 9 bases had no gene match.

The chain has TRBV20-1 and TRBJ1-2; 8 bases map to TRBD1. The CDR3 runs 11 residues. Unmatched junction bases numbered 5, after V lost 6 bases and J lost 8 bases. Germline assignment: CDR1 DFQATT and CDR2 SNEGSKA (reference sequence). CDR3 coding DNA: TGCAGTGCCCTGGACAGGGTGGGCTACACCTTC. Translation: CSALDRVGYTF.

The rearrangement joins TRBV5-1 to TRBJ2-5, with 11 bases identical to TRBD1. Per germline, CDR1 SGHRS and CDR2 YFSETQ. V shed 5 bases, J shed 2 bases, and the junction held 5 bases outside the gene matches. The CDR3 length is 15 residues. CDR3 coding DNA: TGCGCCAGCAGGGAGAGGGACAGGGGGCAAGAGACCCAGTACTTC. Translating gives CASRERDRGQETQYF.

This clone was seen a handful of times. V usage is TRBV6-1 and J usage is TRBJ2-7, with TRBD1 as a possible D gene (5 bases). The CDR3 runs 12 residues. V was cut by 6 bases and J by 3 bases, with 9 bases left in between. Germline V gene sequence: CDR1 MNHNS, CDR2 SASEGT. CDR3 region: CASRTADYEQYF. The CDR3 DNA sequence: TGTGCCAGCAGGACAGCCGACTACGAGCAGTACTTC.

The chain has TRBV29-1 and TRBJ1-1; no clear D gene. V dropped 5 bases and J dropped 0 bases, with 13 bases sitting between them. Germline-derived CDR1 and CDR2 are SQVTM and ANQGSEA. CDR3 length: 14 amino acids. CDR3: CSVLDAVMNTEAFF. The CDR3, as DNA: TGCAGCGTTCTTGATGCGGTGATGAACACTGAAGCTTTCTTT.

The chain combines TRBV5-6 with TRBJ2-1; 9 nucleotides match TRBD2. Germline CDR1 is SGHDT and CDR2 is YYEEEE. The CDR3 is 16 residues long. The V gene end was trimmed by 3 bases and the J gene end by 6 bases; junction bases not matched to a gene: 10. As DNA, the CDR3 is TGTGCCAGCAGCTCCGACTTTGCGGGAGGGCCCAATGAGCAGTTCTTC. Translated, it gives CASSSDFAGGPNEQFF.